These 29 T cell receptor beta chains were all obtained from the same sample, sequenced in a study of a mutant IDH1 vaccine in newly diagnosed glioma. Their recognized antigens are unknown. Here immunoSEQ multiplex PCR was the method, and the copy in TCRdb shows in-frame clones only, minus some. The data show roughly 57,000 clones, around 89% seen once. Time point defined: week 11, during vaccination. Vaccinated patients received 300 ug of mutant IDH1 20-mer peptide per dose, with topical imiquimod. The source was PBMCs, collected from a glioma patient whose treatment included an IDH1 peptide vaccine. The receptors derive from a man aged 40-49 years with glioma.

The chain recombines TRBV27 with TRBJ2-7; 8 nucleotides match TRBD1. V was clipped by 1 base and J by 5 bases; unmatched bases: 10. Germline V CDR1 and CDR2: MNHEY, SMNVEV (reference sequence). This CDR3 comprises 16 residues. CDR3: CASSLYVAGGGNEQYV. CDR3 in DNA: TGTGCCAGCAGTTTATACGTCGCAGGGGGCGGGAACGAGCAGTACGTC.

The chain's CDR3 is CASSSTREAYEQYF. The CDR3 DNA reads TGTGCCAGCAGCTCAACCCGGGAGGCATACGAGCAGTACTTC. V gene TRBV7-9 combines with J gene TRBJ2-7, with TRBD2 matching over 7 bases. V shed 4 bases, J shed 4 bases, and the junction held 7 bases outside the gene matches. The germline V gene has CDR1 SEHNR and CDR2 FQNEAQ (reference sequence). The CDR3 runs to 14 residues.

The chain uses TRBV28 and TRBJ1-5; maybe TRBD1 (5 bases). Trimming shortened V by 10 bases and J by 7 bases, and 17 bases separated the two germline ends. The CDR3 extends over 13 amino acids. The germline V gene has CDR1 MDHEN and CDR2 SYDVKM. The CDR3 sequence is CATRPVGPQPQHF. The DNA of the CDR3 is TGTGCCACGAGGCCAGTGGGGCCGCAGCCCCAGCATTTT.

This sequence joins TRBV7-8 and TRBJ1-1; D is uncertain. The CDR3 covers 14 residues. The V end lost 0 bases, the J end lost 4 bases, and 9 bases lay between the germline ends. The V gene's germline CDR1 is SGHVS and CDR2 FQNEAQ. The CDR3 loop is CASSLALGITEAFF. In DNA, the CDR3 is TGTGCCAGCAGCTTAGCGCTTGGAATCACTGAAGCTTTCTTT. The whole variable domain, filled in from reference TRBV7-8 and TRBJ1-1, reads GAGVSQSPRYKVAKRGQDVALRCDPISGHVSLFWYQQALGQGPEFLTYFQNEAQLDKSGLPSDRFFAERPEGSVSTLKIQRTQQEDSAVYLCASSLALGITEAFFGQGTRLTVV.

V usage is TRBV18 and J usage is TRBJ1-1; D is unresolved. The CDR3 is 14 amino acids. Between the trimmed V and J ends, which lost 2 bases and 1 base, there was a span of 8 bases. The germline CDR1 and CDR2 sequences are KGHSH and LQKENI. The DNA for the CDR3 is TGTGCCAGCTCACCAGTATGGGAGAACACTGAAGCTTTCTTT. It is translated as CASSPVWENTEAFF.

This sequence joins TRBV11-2 and TRBJ2-7; 7 bases fit TRBD2. Germline lookup yields CDR1 SGHAT and CDR2 FQNNGV. This CDR3 spans 12 amino acids. V lost 8 bases and J lost 1; bases outside the gene matches: 2. This CDR3 is CASHGGSYEQYV. The CDR3 DNA is TGTGCCAGCCACGGGGGGTCCTACGAGCAGTACGTC.

V usage is TRBV5-4 and J usage is TRBJ1-3; D is unclear. The CDR3 sequence is 11 residues long. Germline V gives CDR1 SGHNT, CDR2 YYREEE (reference sequence). Trimming left V 2 bases short and J 3 bases short, with 0 bases between. The CDR3 nucleotides are TGTGCCAGCAGCTTTGGAAACACCATATATTTT. It translates to CASSFGNTIYF.

This clone occurred once. The V call is TRBV15, the J call TRBJ2-3, with D uncertain. The V and J ends lost 1 base and 2 bases respectively, with 7 bases between them. The germline V gene has CDR1 LNHNV and CDR2 YYDKDF (reference sequence). The CDR3 has 14 amino acids. CDR3 in amino acids: CATSRGDTTDTQYF. As DNA, the CDR3 is TGTGCCACCAGCAGAGGAGACACCACAGATACGCAGTATTTT.

The genes are TRBV28 and TRBJ2-7, with D unclear. CDR1 and CDR2 (germline): MDHEN, SYDVKM. Trimming removed 3 bases from V and 7 bases from J, with 7 bases in between. The CDR3 has 11 residues. DNA of the CDR3: TGTGCCAGCAGTTTGATTGGGGAGCAGTACTTC. Translated, it gives CASSLIGEQYF. Full variable domain (outside the CDR3, taken from reference TRBV28 and TRBJ2-7): DVKVTQSSRYLVKRTGEKVFLECVQDMDHENMFWYRQDPGLGLRLIYFSYDVKMKEKGDIPEGYSVSREKKERFSLILESASTNQTSMYLCASSLIGEQYFGPGTRLTVT.

This clone was recorded only once. J is TRBJ2-2 and V is TRBV15; the D is unclear. This CDR3 contains 16 residues. V lost 0 bases and J 4 bases, leaving 12 bases between the germline ends. Per germline, CDR1 LNHNV and CDR2 YYDKDF (reference sequence). The DNA for the CDR3 is TGTGCCACCAGCAGAGATCATAACCTACCCACCGGGGAGCTGTTTTTT. Translating gives CATSRDHNLPTGELFF. Supplemented by reference TRBV15 and TRBJ2-2, the full variable domain reads DAMVIQNPRYQVTQFGKPVTLSCSQTLNHNVMYWYQQKSSQAPKLLFHYYDKDFNNEADTPDNFQSRRPNTSFCFLDIRSPGLGDTAMYLCATSRDHNLPTGELFFGEGSRLTVL.

The rearrangement links TRBV11-2 to TRBJ2-5; 10 bases agree with TRBD1. Looked up from germline, CDR1 is SGHAT and CDR2 is FQNNGV. The CDR3 runs 16 residues. The J segment lost 2 bases and the V segment lost 4 bases, leaving 7 bases of the junction unmatched. The CDR3 region has the DNA TGTGCCAGCAGCTCCCTCGGACAGGGGGGACAAGAGACCCAGTACTTC. Its protein is CASSSLGQGGQETQYF.

The chain couples TRBV27 to TRBJ1-2; D possibly corresponds to TRBD1 (6 bases). CDR1 and CDR2 (germline): MNHEY, SMNVEV (reference sequence). The CDR3 totals 13 residues. Trimming removed 6 bases from V and 8 bases from J, with 16 bases in between. CDR3 sequence reads: CASSSSHRVGYTF. CDR3 nucleotides: TGTGCCAGCAGCTCTTCTCACAGGGTCGGCTACACCTTC.

The rearrangement uses TRBV19 and TRBJ2-2, with TRBD1 identical over 7 bases. V trimming: 5 bases; J trimming: 0 bases; junction bases outside the gene matches: 3. In germline, CDR1 is LNHDA, CDR2 SQIVND (reference sequence). The CDR3 totals 15 residues. The CDR3 is CASSSGQANTGELFF. The DNA for the CDR3 is TGTGCCAGTAGTTCCGGACAGGCGAACACCGGGGAGCTGTTTTTT.

This clone appeared a single time. The chain has TRBV28 and TRBJ1-1; D unresolved. Trimming left V 4 bases short and J 1 base short, with 10 bases between. Germline V gene lookup returns CDR1 MDHEN and CDR2 SYDVKM. There are 14 residues in the CDR3. CDR3 sequence: CASSSSYRNTEAFF. CDR3 sequence (DNA): TGTGCCAGCAGTTCCTCGTACAGGAACACTGAAGCTTTCTTT. The variable domain in full, completed from reference TRBV28 and TRBJ1-1, reads DVKVTQSSRYLVKRTGEKVFLECVQDMDHENMFWYRQDPGLGLRLIYFSYDVKMKEKGDIPEGYSVSREKKERFSLILESASTNQTSMYLCASSSSYRNTEAFFGQGTRLTVV.

The chain links TRBV7-2 to TRBJ1-2; a weak D match, TRBD1 (6 bases). Germline values: CDR1 SGHTA, CDR2 FQGNSA. V was trimmed by 5 bases and J by 4 bases, leaving 17 bases between them. The CDR3 totals 15 residues. Written as DNA, the CDR3 is TGTGCCAGCAGCCGAGGCGGACAGAATAGCTATGGCTACACCTTC. This gives the protein CASSRGGQNSYGYTF.

The chain has TRBV4-1 and TRBJ2-7, with 10 bases identical to TRBD1. Germline V gene sequence: CDR1 MGHRA, CDR2 YSYEKL. V shed 2 bases, J shed 4 bases, and the junction held 5 bases outside the gene matches. There are 15 residues in the CDR3. This chain's CDR3 is CASSQPGTGVYEQYF. Here the CDR3 DNA reads TGCGCCAGCAGCCAACCTGGGACAGGGGTATACGAGCAGTACTTC.

This clone was recorded only once. The chain carries TRBV7-2 and TRBJ1-5; perhaps TRBD1 as D (6 bases). V lost 4 bases to trimming and J lost 5 bases, with 15 bases between them. The CDR3 spans 15 residues. Germline CDR1 is SGHTA and CDR2 is FQGNSA. Written as DNA, the CDR3 is TGTGCCAGCAGCTCCCGCTCAGGGGAGCATCAGCCCCAGCATTTT. The encoded protein is CASSSRSGEHQPQHF.

This clone was counted a single time. The chain is built from TRBV15 and TRBJ2-3; D may match TRBD1 or TRBD2 (6 bases each). Germline CDR1 reads LNHNV; CDR2 reads YYDKDF (reference sequence). The CDR3 is made up of 15 amino acids. V was shortened by 2 bases and J by 5 bases, with 14 bases between the two germline ends. CDR3 region: CATSRKGGVGDTQYF. CDR3 DNA sequence: TGTGCCACCAGCAGAAAGGGGGGAGTAGGAGATACGCAGTATTTT. The variable domain in full, with the rest retrieved from reference TRBV15 and TRBJ2-3, is DAMVIQNPRYQVTQFGKPVTLSCSQTLNHNVMYWYQQKSSQAPKLLFHYYDKDFNNEADTPDNFQSRRPNTSFCFLDIRSPGLGDTAMYLCATSRKGGVGDTQYFGPGTRLTVL.

This sequence joins TRBV5-1 and TRBJ1-2; 11 bases align to TRBD1. This CDR3 has 16 amino acids. The V and J ends lost 1 base and 8 bases, in that order; junction bases with no gene match: 10. Germline CDR1 SGHRS, CDR2 YFSETQ. CDR3 DNA: TGCGCCAGCAGCTTGATGGGAGGACAGGGGGCTAGAGGCTACACCTTC. This gives the protein CASSLMGGQGARGYTF.

V is TRBV4-3 and J is TRBJ1-2; 7 nucleotides line up with TRBD1. CDR3 size: 16 residues. The V gene's germline CDR1 is LGHNA and CDR2 YSLEER. Trimming at V came to 1 base and at J to 1 base, leaving 6 bases not matched to a gene. The CDR3 bases are TGCGCCAGCAGCCAAGGGGACAGTTCTTTTAACTATGGCTACACCTTC. Its translation is CASSQGDSSFNYGYTF.

The chain recombines TRBV2 with TRBJ1-6, with 7 bases aligning to TRBD1. CDR1 and CDR2 (germline): SNHLY, FYNNEI. With 6 bases clipped from V and 6 bases from J, the junction kept 2 bases outside the gene matches. The CDR3 is 13 amino acids. CDR3 sequence: CASRQGSNSPLHF. CDR3 in DNA: TGTGCCAGCAGACAGGGGTCTAATTCACCCCTCCACTTT.

The chain is built from TRBV19 and TRBJ2-2; D may be TRBD2 (6 bases). The ends were cut back, 4 bases at V and 4 bases at J, with 16 bases in the middle. Germline V gene sequence: CDR1 LNHDA, CDR2 SQIVND (reference sequence). The CDR3 consists of 16 residues. CDR3 in DNA: TGTGCCAGTAGTACCCTATTGGGTAGCGGCACCGGGGAGCTGTTTTTT. Translation gives CASSTLLGSGTGELFF.

This chain connects TRBV6-5 to TRBJ1-2; D is unclear. The CDR3 sequence is 14 residues long. Deletions cut 6 bases from V and 7 bases from J, with 18 bases between. Germline V lookup: CDR1 MNHEY, CDR2 SVGAGI. DNA for the CDR3: TGTGCCAGCAGGGCTCTAGGAGGAAAGGGTGGCTACACCTTC. Translating it yields CASRALGGKGGYTF.

The chain employs TRBV5-6 and TRBJ1-1; maybe TRBD1 (5 bases). Trimming cost V 4 bases and J 4 bases, with 14 bases left between them. The CDR3 has 14 amino acids. Per the germline V gene, CDR1 is SGHDT and CDR2 is YYEEEE. The CDR3 is CASSLPGGFTEAFF. In nucleotides, the CDR3 is TGTGCCAGCAGCCTTCCGGGGGGGTTCACTGAAGCTTTCTTT.

The chain joins TRBV9 to TRBJ2-5; 8 nucleotides match TRBD1. Germline assignment: CDR1 SGDLS and CDR2 YYNGEE. Germline trimming cut 3 bases from V and 3 bases from J; bases unmatched to any gene: 4. The CDR3 extends over 14 amino acids. The CDR3 DNA reads TGTGCCAGCAGCGGCGACAGGGGCGAAGAGACCCAGTACTTC. It translates to CASSGDRGEETQYF.

The J gene is TRBJ2-5, the V gene TRBV9; possibly TRBD1 for D (6 bases). Trimming stripped 4 bases from V and 5 bases from J, with 18 bases between. The V gene's germline CDR1 is SGDLS and CDR2 YYNGEE. The CDR3 runs to 15 residues. The CDR3 reads CASSFRDTRYETQYF. The CDR3 coding sequence is TGTGCCAGCAGCTTCCGGGACACCCGTTATGAGACCCAGTACTTC. The whole variable domain, filled in from reference TRBV9 and TRBJ2-5, reads DSGVTQTPKHLITATGQRVTLRCSPRSGDLSVYWYQQSLDQGLQFLIQYYNGEERAKGNILERFSAQQFPDLHSELNLSSLELGDSALYFCASSFRDTRYETQYFGPGTRLLVL.

This chain links TRBV11-1 with TRBJ1-2, with 8 bases lining up with TRBD1. The CDR3 consists of 16 residues. Germline trimming cut 5 bases from V and 9 bases from J; bases unmatched to any gene: 17. Germline CDR1 reads SGHAT; CDR2 reads FQDESV (reference sequence). The DNA of the CDR3 is TGTGCCAGCAGCCTAACGGGATCCGGACAGGGCGGGCGCTACACCTTC. It specifies CASSLTGSGQGGRYTF.

V gene TRBV2 combines with J gene TRBJ2-7; no clear D gene. Germline loops: CDR1 SNHLY, CDR2 FYNNEI. V was shortened by 1 base and J by 7 bases, with 11 bases between the two germline ends. CDR3 size: 13 residues. The CDR3 nucleotides read TGTGCCAGCAGTGAAGGTGCCTACTCGGAGCAGTACGTC. This sequence encodes CASSEGAYSEQYV.

This sequence joins TRBV28 and TRBJ1-1; tentatively, D is TRBD1 (5 bases). The CDR3 has 14 residues. The V gene's germline CDR1 is MDHEN and CDR2 SYDVKM. V lost 11 bases to trimming and J lost 0 bases, with 16 bases between them. CDR3 sequence reads: CAGGTPEMNTEAFF. DNA of the CDR3: TGTGCCGGAGGGACGCCGGAAATGAACACTGAAGCTTTCTTT. Using reference TRBV28 and TRBJ1-1 for the parts outside the CDR3, the full variable domain is DVKVTQSSRYLVKRTGEKVFLECVQDMDHENMFWYRQDPGLGLRLIYFSYDVKMKEKGDIPEGYSVSREKKERFSLILESASTNQTSMYLCAGGTPEMNTEAFFGQGTRLTVV.